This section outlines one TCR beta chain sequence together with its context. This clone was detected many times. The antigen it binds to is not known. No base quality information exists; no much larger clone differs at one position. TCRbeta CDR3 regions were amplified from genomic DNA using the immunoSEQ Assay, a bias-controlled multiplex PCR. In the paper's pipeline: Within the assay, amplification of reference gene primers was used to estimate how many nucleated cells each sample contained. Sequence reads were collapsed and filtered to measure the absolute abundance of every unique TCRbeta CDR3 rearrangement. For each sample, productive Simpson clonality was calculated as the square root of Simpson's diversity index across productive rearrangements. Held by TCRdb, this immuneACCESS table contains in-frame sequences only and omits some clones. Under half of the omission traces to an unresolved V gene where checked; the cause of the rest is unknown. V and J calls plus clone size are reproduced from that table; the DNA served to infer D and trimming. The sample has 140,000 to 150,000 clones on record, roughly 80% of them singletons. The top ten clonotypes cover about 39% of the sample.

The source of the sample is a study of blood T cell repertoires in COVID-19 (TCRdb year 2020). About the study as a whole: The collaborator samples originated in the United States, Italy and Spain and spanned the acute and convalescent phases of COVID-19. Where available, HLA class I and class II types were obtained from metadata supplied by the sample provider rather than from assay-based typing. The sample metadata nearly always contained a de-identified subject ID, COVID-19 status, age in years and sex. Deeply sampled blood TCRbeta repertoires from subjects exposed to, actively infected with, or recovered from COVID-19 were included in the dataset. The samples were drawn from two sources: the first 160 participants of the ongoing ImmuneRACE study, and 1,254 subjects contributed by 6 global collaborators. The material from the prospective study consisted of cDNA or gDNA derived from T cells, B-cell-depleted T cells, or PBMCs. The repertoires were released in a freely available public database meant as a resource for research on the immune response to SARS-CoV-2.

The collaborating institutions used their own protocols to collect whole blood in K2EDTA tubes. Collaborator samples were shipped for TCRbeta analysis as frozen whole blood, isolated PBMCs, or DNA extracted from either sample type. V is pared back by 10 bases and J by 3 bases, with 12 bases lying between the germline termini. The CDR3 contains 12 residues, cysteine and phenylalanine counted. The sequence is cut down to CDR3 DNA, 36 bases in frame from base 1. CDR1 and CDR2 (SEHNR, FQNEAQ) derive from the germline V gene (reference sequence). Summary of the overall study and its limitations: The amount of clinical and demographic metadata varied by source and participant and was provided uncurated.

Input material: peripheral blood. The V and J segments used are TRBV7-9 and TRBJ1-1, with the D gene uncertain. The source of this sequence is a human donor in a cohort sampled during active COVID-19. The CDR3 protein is CATSIVDTEAFF. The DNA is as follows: TGTGCCACTTCGATAGTTGACACTGAAGCTTTCTTT.